This entry concerns a single T cell receptor (beta chain). The source of the sample is a study of blood T cells in healthy people across ages. The use of a sample-barcoded 5' primer and a J-beta primer mix characterized a second PCR of about 7 to 12 cycles. Each cDNA molecule, via a template-switch adaptor with 12 random nucleotides, was tagged. A single record per CDR3 protein comes from TCRdb applying MiXCR to the 5' RACE reads. The sample contains roughly 1,700,000 distinct CDR3 sequences, approximately 30% of which appear only once. CDR1 and CDR2 from the germline V gene are LGHDT and YNNKEL (reference sequence). Between the trimmed V and J ends, which lost 3 bases and 7 bases, there was a span of 16 bases. This CDR3 is 15 amino acids long.

The TCR originated in a woman in her 30s in good health. The chain combines TRBV3-1 with TRBJ2-1; possibly TRBD1 or TRBD2 for D (5 bases each). The material sequenced was blood. The CDR3 loop is CASSHRDGTGNEQFF. For the CDR3, the DNA is TGTGCCAGCAGCCATCGGGACGGGACGGGGAATGAGCAGTTCTTC.